This is a list of T cell receptor beta chains from one sample in a study of blood T cell repertoires in COVID-19. Repertoires were generated with immunoSEQ multiplex PCR, while TCRdb's copy carries only in-frame clones and drops some. The table shows hundreds of thousands of clones, with about nine tenths occurring only once. Sequenced input: peripheral blood. The receptors shown here come from a woman aged 65 to 85 with COVID-19, enrolled during active disease. Both conserved end residues are part of each CDR3. Each record gives: J gene, D gene, clone size, V gene, CDR3 DNA, CDR3 protein. D genes are given only for firm matches. Size is omitted from some rows. Given values are once, few, many or a class for expanded clones.

TRBJ1-1 TRBD1 . TRBV5-6 TGTGCCAGCAGCCGTACTTGGGGGACAGGGGCCACTGAAGCTTTCTTT CASSRTWGTGATEAFF
TRBJ1-2 TRBD1 . TRBV24-1 TGTGCCACCAGTGATCCACCGGGACAGGGGGCTTCGGGTTACTATGGCTACACCTTC CATSDPPGQGASGYYGYTF
TRBJ1-3 . . TRBV9 TGTGCCAGCAGCGGCTCAGGGGAAACCGGAAACACCATATATTTT CASSGSGETGNTIYF
TRBJ2-5 TRBD2 . TRBV5-1 TGCGCCAGCAGCTTGGGTAGGACTAGCGGCCAAGAGACCCAGTACTTC CASSLGRTSGQETQYF
TRBJ2-7 TRBD2 . TRBV7-2 TGTGCCAGCAGCTTACTAGCGGGGGGGATGATGTACGAGCAGTACTTC CASSLLAGGMMYEQYF
TRBJ1-5 . . TRBV15 TGTGCCACCAGCAGAGCGGGGGGGCTGGGCCAGCCCCAGCATTTT CATSRAGGLGQPQHF
TRBJ1-2 . . TRBV19 TGTGCCAGCTCCCTAGGAGGGGATTGGATCTATGGCTACACCTTC CASSLGGDWIYGYTF
TRBJ2-7 TRBD1 . TRBV11-2 TGTGCCAGCAGCGTCCGGGACAGGGCTTTCTACGAGCAGTACTTC CASSVRDRAFYEQYF
TRBJ2-7 . . TRBV2 TGTGCCAGCAGTTTAGTTAACAGCATGAACTACGAGCAGTACTTC CASSLVNSMNYEQYF
TRBJ1-5 . . TRBV7-2 TGTGCCAGCAGCTTAGACGGGGGAAGCAATCAGCCCCAGCATTTT CASSLDGGSNQPQHF
TRBJ2-1 TRBD2 . TRBV12-3/TRBV12-4 TGTGCCAGCAGTTTAGGTCTAGCGGTGGAGCAGTTCTTC CASSLGLAVEQFF
TRBJ1-3 . . TRBV7-2 TGTGCCAGCAGCTTATGGGGGGCTGGAAACACCATATATTTT CASSLWGAGNTIYF
TRBJ1-3 TRBD1 . TRBV19 TGTGCCAGTAGTATCGGGAGGACAGGGATCACTGGAAACACCATATATTTT CASSIGRTGITGNTIYF
TRBJ2-3 TRBD1 . TRBV6-2/TRBV6-3 TGTGCCAGCAGTTACTCGATGACAGGGGGCACAGATACGCAGTATTTT CASSYSMTGGTDTQYF
TRBJ1-2 . . TRBV27 TGTGCCAGCTCCGACAGGAACTATGGCTACACCTTC CASSDRNYGYTF
TRBJ1-2 . . TRBV7-2 TGTGCCAGCAGCCCTAGCGTAGGGAACTATGGCTACACCTTC CASSPSVGNYGYTF
TRBJ2-7 . . TRBV5-1 TGCGCCAGCAGCCCCCGTAGCTTTTCCTACGAGCAGTACTTC CASSPRSFSYEQYF
TRBJ2-5 . . TRBV7-2 TGTGCCAGCAGTTCGCGCCCAGAGACCCAGTACTTC CASSSRPETQYF
TRBJ2-7 . . TRBV11-2 TGTGCCAGCAGCTTCCCAGGCTACGAGCAGTACTTC CASSFPGYEQYF
TRBJ1-3 . . TRBV7-6 TGTGCCAGCAGCTTAGATGAGAGCTCTGGAAACACCATATATTTT CASSLDESSGNTIYF
TRBJ1-5 . . TRBV28 TGTGCCAGCAGTTCTGGGTTGGGCCAGCCCCAGCATTTT CASSSGLGQPQHF
TRBJ1-1 . . TRBV2 TGTGCCAGCAGTGGGCAGGGGAAGGACACTGAAGCTTTCTTT CASSGQGKDTEAFF
TRBJ1-4 . . TRBV7-9 TGTGCCAGCAGCAGGGTGGACCTAACTAGGGAAAAACTGTTTTTT CASSRVDLTREKLFF
TRBJ1-2 TRBD1 . TRBV12-5 TGTGCTAGTGGTTTGCCCCGGACAGGGGGCGGCTATGGCTACACCTTC CASGLPRTGGGYGYTF
TRBJ2-7 TRBD1 once TRBV7-9 TGTGCCAGCAGCCCCCAGGGGGCCTACGAGCAGTACTTC CASSPQGAYEQYF
TRBJ1-1 . few TRBV5-1 TGCGCCAGCAGCTTCCAGGGTACGACGAACACTGAAGCTTTCTTT CASSFQGTTNTEAFF
TRBJ2-1 . . TRBV12-3/TRBV12-4 TGTGCCAGCAGTCTTGGCTTGCCTGAGCAGTTCTTC CASSLGLPEQFF
TRBJ1-2 TRBD1 . TRBV7-9 TGTGCCAGCAGCCAGGACAGGGTGAGCGGCTACACCTTC CASSQDRVSGYTF
TRBJ2-7 . . TRBV27 TGTGCCAGCAGTTGGGTCGGGGGGCCCAGCTCCTACGAGCAGTACTTC CASSWVGGPSSYEQYF
TRBJ2-1 TRBD2 once TRBV30 TGTGCCTCCAGACTAGCGGGGAGCTCCTACAATGAGCAGTTCTTC CASRLAGSSYNEQFF
TRBJ1-3 . . TRBV10-3 TGTGCCATCAGTGGGGAGGGTGGAAACACCATATATTTT CAISGEGGNTIYF
TRBJ1-6 . . TRBV30 TGTGCCTGGACCACCCGGGGGTGGAATTCACCCCTCCACTTT CAWTTRGWNSPLHF
TRBJ2-3 TRBD2 . TRBV5-8 TGTGCCAGCAGCTTGTTGGGGACTAGCGGGGGGACCGACCCCACAGATACGCAGTATTTT CASSLLGTSGGTDPTDTQYF